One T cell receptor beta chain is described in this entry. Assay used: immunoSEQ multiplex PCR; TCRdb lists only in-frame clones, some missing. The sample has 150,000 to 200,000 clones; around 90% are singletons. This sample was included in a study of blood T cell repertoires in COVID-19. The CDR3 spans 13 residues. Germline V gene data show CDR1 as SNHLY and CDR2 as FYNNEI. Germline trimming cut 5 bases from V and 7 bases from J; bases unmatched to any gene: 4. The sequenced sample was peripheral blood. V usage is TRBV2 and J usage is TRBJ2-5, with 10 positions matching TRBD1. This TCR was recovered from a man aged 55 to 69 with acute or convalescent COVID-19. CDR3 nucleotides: TGTGCCAGCAGTCGGGACAGGGGAAGGACCCAGTACTTC. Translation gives CASSRDRGRTQYF.